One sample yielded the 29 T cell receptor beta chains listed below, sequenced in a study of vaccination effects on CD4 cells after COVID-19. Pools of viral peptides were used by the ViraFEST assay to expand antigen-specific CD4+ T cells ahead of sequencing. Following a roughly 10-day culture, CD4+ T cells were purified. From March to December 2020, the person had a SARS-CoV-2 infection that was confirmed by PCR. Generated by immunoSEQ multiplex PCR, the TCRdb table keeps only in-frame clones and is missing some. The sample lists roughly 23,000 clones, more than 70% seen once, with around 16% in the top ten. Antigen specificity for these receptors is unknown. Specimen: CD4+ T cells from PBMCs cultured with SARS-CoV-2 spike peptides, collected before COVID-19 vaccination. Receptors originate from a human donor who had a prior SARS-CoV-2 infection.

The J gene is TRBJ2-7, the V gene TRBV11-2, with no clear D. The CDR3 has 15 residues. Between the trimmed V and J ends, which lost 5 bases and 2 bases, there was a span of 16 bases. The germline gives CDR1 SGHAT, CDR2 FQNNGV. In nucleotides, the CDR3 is TGTGCCAGCAGCCCCCGGGCTGGGTCCCCCTACGAGCAGTACTTC. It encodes CASSPRAGSPYEQYF.

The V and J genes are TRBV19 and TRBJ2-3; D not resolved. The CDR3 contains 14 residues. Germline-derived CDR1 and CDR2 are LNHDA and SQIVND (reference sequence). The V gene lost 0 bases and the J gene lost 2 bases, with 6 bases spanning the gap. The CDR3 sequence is CASSIEAATDTQYF. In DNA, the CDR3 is TGTGCCAGTAGTATAGAGGCAGCCACAGATACGCAGTATTTT.

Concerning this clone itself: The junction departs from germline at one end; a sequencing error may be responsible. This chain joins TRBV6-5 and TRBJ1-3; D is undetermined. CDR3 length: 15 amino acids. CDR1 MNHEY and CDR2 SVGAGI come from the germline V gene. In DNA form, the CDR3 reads TGTGCCAGCATTTACGGGGAATTCTCTGGAAACACCATATATTTT. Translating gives CASIYGEFSGNTIYF.

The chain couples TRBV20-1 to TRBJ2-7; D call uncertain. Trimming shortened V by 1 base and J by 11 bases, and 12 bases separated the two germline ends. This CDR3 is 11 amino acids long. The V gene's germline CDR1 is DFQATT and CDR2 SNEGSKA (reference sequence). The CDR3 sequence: CSARAATPEYF. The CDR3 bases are TGCAGTGCTAGAGCCGCAACTCCAGAGTACTTC.

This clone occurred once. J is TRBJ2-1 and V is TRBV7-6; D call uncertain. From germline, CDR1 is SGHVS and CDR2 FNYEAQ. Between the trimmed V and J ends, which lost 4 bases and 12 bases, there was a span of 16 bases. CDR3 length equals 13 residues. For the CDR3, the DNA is TGTGCCAGCAGCTCCGGCCGGTACCTGGGGCAGTTCTTC. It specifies CASSSGRYLGQFF.

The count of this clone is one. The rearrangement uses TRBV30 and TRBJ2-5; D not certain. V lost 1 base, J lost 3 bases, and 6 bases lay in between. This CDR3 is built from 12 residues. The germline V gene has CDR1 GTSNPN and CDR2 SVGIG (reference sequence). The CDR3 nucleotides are TGTGCCTGGAGTGAAGCAGAAGAGACCCAGTACTTC. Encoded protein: CAWSEAEETQYF.

CDR3 nucleotide sequence: TGTGCCAGCAGCACAGGCGCAACTAATGAAAAACTGTTTTTT. Translated, it gives CASSTGATNEKLFF. This sequence joins TRBV6-5 and TRBJ1-4, with D tentatively TRBD1 (5 bases). The CDR3 has 14 amino acids. Trimming pared 6 bases from V and 0 bases from J, leaving 8 bases between. Germline CDR1 and CDR2: MNHEY and SVGAGI.

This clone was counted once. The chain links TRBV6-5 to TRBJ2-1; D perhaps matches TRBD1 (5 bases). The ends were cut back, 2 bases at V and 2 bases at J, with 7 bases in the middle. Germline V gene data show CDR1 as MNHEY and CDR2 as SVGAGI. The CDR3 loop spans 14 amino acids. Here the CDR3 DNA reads TGTGCCAGCAGTTACCAGGGAACCTACAATGAGCAGTTCTTC. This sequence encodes CASSYQGTYNEQFF.

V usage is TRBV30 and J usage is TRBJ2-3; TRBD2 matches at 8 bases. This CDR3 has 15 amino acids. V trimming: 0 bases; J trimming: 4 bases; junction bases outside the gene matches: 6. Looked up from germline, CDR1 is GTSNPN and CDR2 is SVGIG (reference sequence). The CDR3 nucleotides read TGTGCCTGGAGTGTAGGCCTAGCGGGTCCAGATACGCAGTATTTT. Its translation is CAWSVGLAGPDTQYF.

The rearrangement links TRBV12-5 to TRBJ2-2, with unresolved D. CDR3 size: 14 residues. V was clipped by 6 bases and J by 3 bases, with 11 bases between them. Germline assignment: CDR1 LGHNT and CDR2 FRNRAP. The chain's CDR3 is CASGLDGYTGELFF. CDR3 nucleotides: TGTGCTAGTGGCCTGGACGGGTACACCGGGGAGCTGTTTTTT.

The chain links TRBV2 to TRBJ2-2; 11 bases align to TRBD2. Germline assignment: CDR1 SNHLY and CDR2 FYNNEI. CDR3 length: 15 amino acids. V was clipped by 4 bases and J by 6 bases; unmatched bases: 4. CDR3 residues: CASSAVAGGPGELFF. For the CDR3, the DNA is TGTGCCAGCAGTGCAGTAGCGGGGGGGCCCGGGGAGCTGTTTTTT.

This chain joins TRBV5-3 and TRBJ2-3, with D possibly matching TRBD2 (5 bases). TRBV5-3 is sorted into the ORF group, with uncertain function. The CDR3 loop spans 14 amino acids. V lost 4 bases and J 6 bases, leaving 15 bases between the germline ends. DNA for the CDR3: TGTGCCAGAAGCCCGGACTGCGCACAGGATACGCAGTATTTT. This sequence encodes CARSPDCAQDTQYF.

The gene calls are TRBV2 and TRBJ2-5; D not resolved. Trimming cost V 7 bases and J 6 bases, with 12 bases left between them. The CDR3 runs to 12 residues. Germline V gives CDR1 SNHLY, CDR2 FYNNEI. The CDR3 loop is CASIIGVKTQYF. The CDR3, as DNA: TGTGCCAGCATAATAGGCGTGAAGACCCAGTACTTC.

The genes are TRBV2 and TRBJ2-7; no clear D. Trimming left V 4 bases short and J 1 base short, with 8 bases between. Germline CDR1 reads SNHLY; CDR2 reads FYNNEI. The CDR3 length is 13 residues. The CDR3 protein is CASSVRQSYEQYF. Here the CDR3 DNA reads TGTGCCAGCAGTGTAAGGCAGTCCTACGAGCAGTACTTC.

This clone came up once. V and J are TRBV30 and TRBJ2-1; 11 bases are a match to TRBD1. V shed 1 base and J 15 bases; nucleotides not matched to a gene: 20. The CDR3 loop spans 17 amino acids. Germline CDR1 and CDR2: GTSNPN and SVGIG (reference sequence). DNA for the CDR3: TGTGCCTGGAGTGACCGATTGGGGACAGGGGGTAGTAGGGTTCGGTTCTTC. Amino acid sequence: CAWSDRLGTGGSRVRFF.

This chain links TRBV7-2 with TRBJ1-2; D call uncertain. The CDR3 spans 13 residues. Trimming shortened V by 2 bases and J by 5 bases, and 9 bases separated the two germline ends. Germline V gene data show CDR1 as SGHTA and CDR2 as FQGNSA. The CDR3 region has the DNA TGTGCCAGCAGCTTAAATTCAGAATATGGCTACACCTTC. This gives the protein CASSLNSEYGYTF. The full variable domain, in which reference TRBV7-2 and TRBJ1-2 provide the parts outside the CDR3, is GAGVSQSPSNKVTEKGKDVELRCDPISGHTALYWYRQSLGQGLEFLIYFQGNSAPDKSGLPSDRFSAERTGGSVSTLTIQRTQQEDSAVYLCASSLNSEYGYTFGSGTRLTVV.

Here the CDR3 reads CASQPGLLTDTQYF. The CDR3 region has the DNA TGTGCCAGCCAACCGGGACTACTCACAGATACGCAGTATTTT. This chain connects TRBV19 to TRBJ2-3; the match to TRBD2 covers 7 bases. This CDR3 has 14 amino acids. Germline trimming cut 9 bases from V and 2 bases from J; bases unmatched to any gene: 8. CDR1 and CDR2 (germline): LNHDA, SQIVND (reference sequence).

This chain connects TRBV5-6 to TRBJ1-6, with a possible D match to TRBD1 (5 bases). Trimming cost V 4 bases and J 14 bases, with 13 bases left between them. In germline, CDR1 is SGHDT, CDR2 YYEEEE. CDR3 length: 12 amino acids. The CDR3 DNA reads TGTGCCAGCAGCCTTAGAACAGGCACCCTCCACTTT. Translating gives CASSLRTGTLHF.

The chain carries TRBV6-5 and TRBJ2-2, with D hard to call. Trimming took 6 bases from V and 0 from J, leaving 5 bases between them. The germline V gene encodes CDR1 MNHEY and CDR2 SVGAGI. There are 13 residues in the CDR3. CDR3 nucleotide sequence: TGTGCCAGCAGCACAACGAACACCGGGGAGCTGTTTTTT. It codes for CASSTTNTGELFF.

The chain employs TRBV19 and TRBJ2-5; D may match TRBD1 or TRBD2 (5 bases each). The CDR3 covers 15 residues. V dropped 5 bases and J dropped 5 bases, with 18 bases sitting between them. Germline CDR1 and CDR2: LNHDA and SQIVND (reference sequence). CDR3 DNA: TGTGCCAGTAGTCCGCCGGGCTTGAGGGGCGAGACCCAGTACTTC. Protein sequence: CASSPPGLRGETQYF.

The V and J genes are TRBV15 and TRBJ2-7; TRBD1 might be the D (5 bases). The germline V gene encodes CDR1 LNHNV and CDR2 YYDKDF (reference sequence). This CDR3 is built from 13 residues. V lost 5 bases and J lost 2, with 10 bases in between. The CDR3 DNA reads TGTGCCACCAGCGAAGACAGCACCTACGAGCAGTACTTC. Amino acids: CATSEDSTYEQYF.

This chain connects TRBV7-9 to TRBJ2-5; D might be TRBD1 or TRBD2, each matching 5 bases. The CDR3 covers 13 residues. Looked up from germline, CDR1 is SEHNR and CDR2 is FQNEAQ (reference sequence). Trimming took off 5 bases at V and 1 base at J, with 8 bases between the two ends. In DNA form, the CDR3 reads TGTGCCAGCAGCCGGGACGGCCAAGAGACCCAGTACTTC. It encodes CASSRDGQETQYF.

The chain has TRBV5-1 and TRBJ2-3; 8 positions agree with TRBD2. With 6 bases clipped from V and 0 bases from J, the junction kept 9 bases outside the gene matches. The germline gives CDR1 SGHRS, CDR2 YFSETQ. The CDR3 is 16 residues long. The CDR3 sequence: CASIARAGGSTDTQYF. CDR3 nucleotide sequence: TGCGCCAGCATTGCCAGGGCGGGGGGTAGCACAGATACGCAGTATTTT. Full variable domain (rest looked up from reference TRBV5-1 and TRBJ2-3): KAGVTQTPRYLIKTRGQQVTLSCSPISGHRSVSWYQQTPGQGLQFLFEYFSETQRNKGNFPGRFSGRQFSNSRSEMNVSTLELGDSALYLCASIARAGGSTDTQYFGPGTRLTVL.

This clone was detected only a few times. The CDR3 is CASSYVGGRDSPLHF. In DNA, the CDR3 is TGTGCCAGCAGTTACGTTGGGGGGCGCGATTCACCCCTCCACTTT. The V and J genes are TRBV6-6 and TRBJ1-6; TRBD1 might be the D (6 bases). V was trimmed by 2 bases and J by 8 bases, leaving 13 bases between them. From germline, CDR1 is MNHNY and CDR2 SVGAGI (reference sequence). The CDR3 extends over 15 amino acids.

This chain's CDR3 is CATSDTSGGDGAQYF. The DNA for the CDR3 is TGTGCCACCAGTGATACTAGCGGGGGCGATGGGGCCCAGTACTTC. This rearrangement joins TRBV24-1 to TRBJ2-5, with 11 bases identical to TRBD2. V dropped 3 bases and J dropped 9; count of bases not matched to a gene: 8. CDR3 size: 15 residues. The germline gives CDR1 KGHDR, CDR2 SFDVKD.

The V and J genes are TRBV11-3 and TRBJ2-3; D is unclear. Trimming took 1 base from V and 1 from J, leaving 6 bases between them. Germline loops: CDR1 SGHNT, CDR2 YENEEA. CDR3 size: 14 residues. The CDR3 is CASSLGAGTDTQYF. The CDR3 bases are TGTGCCAGCAGCTTAGGGGCGGGCACAGATACGCAGTATTTT. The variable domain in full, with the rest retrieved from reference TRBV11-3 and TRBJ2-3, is EAGVVQSPRYKIIEKKQPVAFWCNPISGHNTLYWYLQNLGQGPELLIRYENEEAVDDSQLPKDRFSAERLKGVDSTLKIQPAELGDSAVYLCASSLGAGTDTQYFGPGTRLTVL.

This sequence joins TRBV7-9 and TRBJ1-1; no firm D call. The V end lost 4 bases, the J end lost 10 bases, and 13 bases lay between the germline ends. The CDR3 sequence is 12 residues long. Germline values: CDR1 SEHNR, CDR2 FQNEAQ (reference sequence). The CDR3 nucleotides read TGTGCCAGCAGCTGGAGGAAAACCCGAGCTTTCTTT. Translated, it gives CASSWRKTRAFF.

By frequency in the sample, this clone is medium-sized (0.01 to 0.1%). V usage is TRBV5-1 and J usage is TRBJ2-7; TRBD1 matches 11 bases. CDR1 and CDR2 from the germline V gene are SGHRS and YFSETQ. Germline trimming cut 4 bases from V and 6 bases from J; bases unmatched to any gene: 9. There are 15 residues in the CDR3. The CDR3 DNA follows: TGCGCCAGCAGCCCCTCGGACAGGGGGCTTGGCGAGCAGTACTTC. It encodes CASSPSDRGLGEQYF. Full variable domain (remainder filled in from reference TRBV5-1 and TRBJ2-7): KAGVTQTPRYLIKTRGQQVTLSCSPISGHRSVSWYQQTPGQGLQFLFEYFSETQRNKGNFPGRFSGRQFSNSRSEMNVSTLELGDSALYLCASSPSDRGLGEQYFGPGTRLTVT.

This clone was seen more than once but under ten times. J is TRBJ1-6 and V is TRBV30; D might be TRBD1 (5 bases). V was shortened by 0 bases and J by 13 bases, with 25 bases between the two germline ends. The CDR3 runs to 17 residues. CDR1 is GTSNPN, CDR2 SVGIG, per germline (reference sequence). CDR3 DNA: TGTGCCTGGAGTGTCTTCAGGGCCTTTGCCCCCATTTCGCCCCTCCACTTT. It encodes CAWSVFRAFAPISPLHF. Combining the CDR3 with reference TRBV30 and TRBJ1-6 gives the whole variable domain SQTIHQWPATLVQPVGSPLSLECTVEGTSNPNLYWYRQAAGRGLQLLFYSVGIGQISSEVPQNLSASRPQDRQFILSSKKLLLSDSGFYLCAWSVFRAFAPISPLHFGNGTRLTVT.